This T cell receptor (beta chain) was obtained from a study of shared T cell receptors in the human thymus. TCRdb keeps only in-frame clones here, not all; method: immunoSEQ multiplex PCR. Among approximately 400,000 clones, 85% to 95% were seen once, and the ten largest hold about 0.02%. Germline V CDR1 and CDR2: SGHTS, YDEGEE. CDR3 length: 18 residues. The junction had 11 bases not matched to a gene; V was cut back by 0 bases and J by 2 bases. The origin of this receptor is a human donor. The chain employs TRBV5-8 and TRBJ2-1, with TRBD1 matching 7 bases. Specimen: thymocytes. The CDR3 nucleotides are TGTGCCAGCAGCTTGGCCTTCGGACAGGATCAGCCCTACAATGAGCAGTTCTTC. Its translation: CASSLAFGQDQPYNEQFF. The whole variable domain, remainder taken from reference TRBV5-8 and TRBJ2-1, is EAGVTQSPTHLIKTRGQQATLRCSPISGHTSVYWYQQALGLGLQFLLWYDEGEERNRGNFPPRFSGRQFPNYSSELNVNALELEDSALYLCASSLAFGQDQPYNEQFFGPGTRLTVL.